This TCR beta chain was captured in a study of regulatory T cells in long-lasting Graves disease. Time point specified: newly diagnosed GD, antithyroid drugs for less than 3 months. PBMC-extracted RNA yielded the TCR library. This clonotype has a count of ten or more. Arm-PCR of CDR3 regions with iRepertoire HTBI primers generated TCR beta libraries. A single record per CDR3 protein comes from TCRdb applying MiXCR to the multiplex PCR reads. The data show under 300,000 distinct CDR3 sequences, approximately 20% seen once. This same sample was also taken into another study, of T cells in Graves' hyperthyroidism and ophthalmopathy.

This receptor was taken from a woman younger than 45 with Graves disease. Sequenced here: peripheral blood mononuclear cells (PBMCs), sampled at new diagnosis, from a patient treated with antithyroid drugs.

CDR3 sequence: CASSLAGNRREQYF. The CDR3 nucleotides read TGTGCCAGCAGCTTGGCCGGGAATCGTAGGGAGCAGTACTTC. The chain links TRBV7-2 to TRBJ2-7; TRBD2 might be the D (5 bases). CDR3 length: 14 residues. V was pared by 3 bases and J by 7 bases, with 16 bases between. Germline-derived CDR1 and CDR2 are SGHTA and FQGNSA.